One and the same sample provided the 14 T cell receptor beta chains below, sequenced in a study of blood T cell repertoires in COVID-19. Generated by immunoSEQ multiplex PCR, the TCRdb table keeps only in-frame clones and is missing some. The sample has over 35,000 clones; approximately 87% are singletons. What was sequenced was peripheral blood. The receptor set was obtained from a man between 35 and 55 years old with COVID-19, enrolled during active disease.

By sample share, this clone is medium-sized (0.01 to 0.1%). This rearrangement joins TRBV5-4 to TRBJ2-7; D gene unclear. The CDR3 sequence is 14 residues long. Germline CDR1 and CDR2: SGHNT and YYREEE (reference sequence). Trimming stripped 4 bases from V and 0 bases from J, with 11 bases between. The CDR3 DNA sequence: TGTGCCAGCAGCCCCCACCAACTCTCCTACGAGCAGTACTTC. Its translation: CASSPHQLSYEQYF.

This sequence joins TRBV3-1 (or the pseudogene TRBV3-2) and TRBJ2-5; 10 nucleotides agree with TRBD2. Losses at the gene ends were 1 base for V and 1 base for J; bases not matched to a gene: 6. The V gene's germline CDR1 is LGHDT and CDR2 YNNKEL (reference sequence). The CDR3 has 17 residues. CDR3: CASSQAGTSASQETQYF. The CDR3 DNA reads TGTGCCAGCAGCCAAGCCGGGACTAGCGCCAGCCAAGAGACCCAGTACTTC.

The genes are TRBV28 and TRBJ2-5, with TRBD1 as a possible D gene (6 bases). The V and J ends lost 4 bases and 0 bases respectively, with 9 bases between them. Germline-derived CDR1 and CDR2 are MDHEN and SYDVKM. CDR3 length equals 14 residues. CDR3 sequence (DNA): TGTGCCAGCAGTTCCCGGGACAACCAAGAGACCCAGTACTTC. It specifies CASSSRDNQETQYF.

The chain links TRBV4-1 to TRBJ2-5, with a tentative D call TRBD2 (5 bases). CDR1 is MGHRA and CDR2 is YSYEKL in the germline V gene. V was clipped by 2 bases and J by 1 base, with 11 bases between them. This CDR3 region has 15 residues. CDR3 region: CASSQSDSPQETQYF. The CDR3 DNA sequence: TGCGCCAGCAGCCAATCGGACTCTCCCCAAGAGACCCAGTACTTC.

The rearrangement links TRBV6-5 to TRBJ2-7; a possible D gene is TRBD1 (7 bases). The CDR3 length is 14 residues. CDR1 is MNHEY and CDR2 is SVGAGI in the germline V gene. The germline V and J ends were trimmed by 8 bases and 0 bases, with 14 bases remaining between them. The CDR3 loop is CASLQGGSSYEQYF. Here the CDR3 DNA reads TGTGCCAGCCTCCAGGGGGGCTCCTCCTACGAGCAGTACTTC.

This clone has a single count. The CDR3 reads CASGLVVVGDNYGYTF. The CDR3 DNA reads TGTGCTAGTGGTTTGGTTGTTGTCGGAGATAACTATGGCTACACCTTC. The genes are TRBV12-5 and TRBJ1-2, with unresolved D. Germline CDR1 is LGHNT and CDR2 is FRNRAP. The CDR3 covers 16 residues. Trimming stripped 0 bases from V and 1 base from J, with 12 bases between.

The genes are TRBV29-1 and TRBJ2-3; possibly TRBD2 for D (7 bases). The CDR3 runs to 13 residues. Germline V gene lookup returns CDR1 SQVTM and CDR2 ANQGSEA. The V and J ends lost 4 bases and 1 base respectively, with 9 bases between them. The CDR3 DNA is TGCAGCGTTGGAGGGGGGGGCACAGATACGCAGTATTTT. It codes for CSVGGGGTDTQYF.

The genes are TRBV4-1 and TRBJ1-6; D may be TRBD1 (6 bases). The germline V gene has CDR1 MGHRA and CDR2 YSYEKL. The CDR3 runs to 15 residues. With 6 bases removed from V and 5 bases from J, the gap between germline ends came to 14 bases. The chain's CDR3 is CASRLQGRDNSPLHF. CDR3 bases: TGCGCCAGCAGACTACAGGGTAGGGATAATTCACCCCTCCACTTT.

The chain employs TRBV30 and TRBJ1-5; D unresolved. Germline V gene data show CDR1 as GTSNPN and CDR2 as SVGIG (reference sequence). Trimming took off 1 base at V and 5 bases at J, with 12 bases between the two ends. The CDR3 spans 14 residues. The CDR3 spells CAWSGGGAYQPQHF. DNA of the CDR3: TGTGCCTGGAGTGGCGGAGGAGCATATCAGCCCCAGCATTTT.

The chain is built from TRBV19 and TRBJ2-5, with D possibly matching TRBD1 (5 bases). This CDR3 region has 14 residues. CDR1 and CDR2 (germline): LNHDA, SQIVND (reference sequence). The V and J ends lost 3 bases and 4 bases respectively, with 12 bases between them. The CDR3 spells CASSMVSGSETQYF. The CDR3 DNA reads TGTGCCAGTAGTATGGTCTCAGGGTCAGAGACCCAGTACTTC.

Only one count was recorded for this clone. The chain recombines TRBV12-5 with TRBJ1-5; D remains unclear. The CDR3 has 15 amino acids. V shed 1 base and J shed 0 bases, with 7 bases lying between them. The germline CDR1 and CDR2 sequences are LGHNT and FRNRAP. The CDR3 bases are TGTGCTAGTGGTTTGGCTCCAGATAGCAATCAGCCCCAGCATTTT. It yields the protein CASGLAPDSNQPQHF.

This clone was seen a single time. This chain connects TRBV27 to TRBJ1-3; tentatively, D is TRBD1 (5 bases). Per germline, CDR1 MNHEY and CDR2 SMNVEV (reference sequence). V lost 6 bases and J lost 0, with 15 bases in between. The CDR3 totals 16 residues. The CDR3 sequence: CASRPGTSVSGNTIYF. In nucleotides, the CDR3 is TGTGCCAGCAGGCCCGGGACTTCCGTCTCTGGAAACACCATATATTTT.

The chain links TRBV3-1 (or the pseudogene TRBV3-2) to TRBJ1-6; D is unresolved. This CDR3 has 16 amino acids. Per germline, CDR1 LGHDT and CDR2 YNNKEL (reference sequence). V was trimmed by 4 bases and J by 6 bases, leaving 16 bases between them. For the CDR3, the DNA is TGTGCCAGCAGCCGAGGAGCTTTAAGTCCTAATTCACCCCTCCACTTT. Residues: CASSRGALSPNSPLHF.

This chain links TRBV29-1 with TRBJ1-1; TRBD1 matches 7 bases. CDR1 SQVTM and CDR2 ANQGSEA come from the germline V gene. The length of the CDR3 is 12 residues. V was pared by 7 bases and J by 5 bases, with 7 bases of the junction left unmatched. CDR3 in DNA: TGCAGCGGGGACAGCCAGAGGACTGAAGCTTTCTTT. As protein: CSGDSQRTEAFF.